Below are 23 T cell receptor beta chains sequenced from a single sample in a study of blood T cell repertoires in COVID-19. Only in-frame clones appear in the TCRdb table, and some are missing; sequencing was by immunoSEQ multiplex PCR. The sample lists 200,000 or so clones; 87% were seen once. Sequenced input: PBMCs or T cells enriched from blood (not recorded which). Receptors originate from a man aged 25-45 years who had recovered from COVID-19.

The CDR3 reads CASSQDLSVGPQHF. CDR3 coding DNA: TGCGCCAGCAGCCAAGATCTGAGTGTCGGGCCCCAGCATTTT. The V call is TRBV4-3, the J call TRBJ1-5, with D hard to call. V was trimmed by 0 bases and J by 9 bases, leaving 12 bases between them. CDR3 length: 14 residues. Germline V gene data show CDR1 as LGHNA and CDR2 as YSLEER.

Written as DNA, the CDR3 is TGTGCCAGCAGCTTAGCCGACGAGCAGTACTTC. Its protein product is CASSLADEQYF. V is TRBV11-2 and J is TRBJ2-7; D ambiguous. V lost 1 base, J lost 5 bases, and 3 bases lay in between. Germline CDR1 is SGHAT and CDR2 is FQNNGV. The CDR3 length is 11 residues.

This rearrangement joins TRBV6-6 to TRBJ1-2; D gene unclear. V was clipped by 2 bases and J by 6 bases, with 13 bases between them. The CDR3 contains 14 residues. The V gene's germline CDR1 is MNHNY and CDR2 SVGAGI (reference sequence). The CDR3 region is CASSYPMRGNGYTF. The CDR3 nucleotides read TGTGCCAGCAGTTACCCAATGCGGGGAAATGGCTACACCTTC.

The V and J genes are TRBV10-3 and TRBJ1-2; perhaps TRBD1 as D (5 bases). CDR3 size: 14 residues. V dropped 7 bases and J dropped 5 bases, with 17 bases sitting between them. Germline V gene sequence: CDR1 ENHRY, CDR2 SYGVKD. Here the CDR3 DNA reads TGTGCCATCACTTCCGCCCGGGGGGAGTATGGCTACACCTTC. It specifies CAITSARGEYGYTF.

The chain links TRBV4-2 to TRBJ2-7, with 8 nucleotides matching TRBD2. The CDR3 extends over 15 amino acids. Trimming removed 4 bases from V and 6 bases from J; junction bases left unmatched: 11. The germline V gene encodes CDR1 LGHNA and CDR2 YNFKEQ. CDR3 nucleotides: TGTGCCAGCAGCCGAGCCGGGACTAGTGCCCCCGAGCAGTACTTC. Protein sequence: CASSRAGTSAPEQYF.

The chain recombines TRBV5-1 with TRBJ2-7; TRBD1 might be the D (6 bases). This CDR3 is built from 17 residues. Trimming removed 4 bases at V and 0 bases at J, with 20 bases between. CDR1 and CDR2 (germline): SGHRS, YFSETQ. The DNA of the CDR3 is TGCGCCAGCAGCCCAAAGGGATACAGGGACCTCTCCTACGAGCAGTACTTC. This gives the protein CASSPKGYRDLSYEQYF.

This clone is a singleton in its sample. V and J are TRBV30 and TRBJ1-6; a weak D match, TRBD1 (5 bases). The CDR3 is 13 residues long. V dropped 7 bases and J dropped 13 bases, with 20 bases sitting between them. In germline, CDR1 is GTSNPN, CDR2 SVGIG (reference sequence). The CDR3 sequence is CAYNQRRGSPLHF. As DNA, the CDR3 is TGTGCCTACAACCAACGGAGGGGATCGCCCCTCCACTTT.

In DNA, the CDR3 is TGTGCCAGCTCACCAACATATAGCAATCAGCCCCAGCATTTT. This codes for CASSPTYSNQPQHF. V gene TRBV18 combines with J gene TRBJ1-5, with no clear D. V lost 2 bases and J 0 bases, leaving 5 bases between the germline ends. The CDR3 is 14 amino acids. From germline, CDR1 is KGHSH and CDR2 LQKENI.

The V and J genes are TRBV15 and TRBJ1-3, with TRBD1 matching 10 bases. Germline CDR1 is LNHNV and CDR2 is YYDKDF (reference sequence). CDR3 size: 16 residues. V shed 1 base, J shed 3 bases, and the junction held 3 bases outside the gene matches. CDR3 sequence reads: CATSRGTGGSGNTIYF. The CDR3 coding sequence is TGTGCCACCAGCAGAGGGACAGGGGGGAGTGGAAACACCATATATTTT.

J is TRBJ1-2 and V is TRBV4-3; no reliable D call. Looked up from germline, CDR1 is LGHNA and CDR2 is YSLEER. V was clipped by 2 bases and J by 1 base, with 5 bases between them. The CDR3 is 13 amino acids. The CDR3 spells CASSQLRNYGYTF. DNA for the CDR3: TGCGCCAGCAGCCAACTTCGTAACTATGGCTACACCTTC.

The rearrangement links TRBV24-1 to TRBJ1-2; tentative D call: TRBD1 (5 bases). Trimming cost V 1 base and J 8 bases, with 13 bases left between them. CDR1 and CDR2 (germline): KGHDR, SFDVKD. The CDR3 is 14 amino acids. The CDR3 sequence is CATSDFNGRVGYTF. The CDR3 coding sequence is TGTGCCACCAGTGATTTTAATGGCAGGGTAGGCTACACCTTC.

V usage is TRBV5-1 and J usage is TRBJ2-7; D is perhaps TRBD1 (6 bases). Germline V gene lookup returns CDR1 SGHRS and CDR2 YFSETQ. The V and J ends lost 4 bases and 3 bases respectively, with 14 bases between them. The CDR3 covers 14 residues. The CDR3 here is CASSQDSLSYEQYF. The CDR3 bases are TGCGCCAGCAGCCAGGACAGTTTAAGCTACGAGCAGTACTTC.

This chain links TRBV3-1 (or the pseudogene TRBV3-2) with TRBJ1-2, with D maybe TRBD1 (6 bases). Trimming cost V 5 bases and J 4 bases, with 14 bases left between them. Germline lookup yields CDR1 LGHDT and CDR2 YNNKEL (reference sequence). The CDR3 runs to 14 residues. The CDR3 loop is CASSSQTGIYGYTF. CDR3 coding DNA: TGTGCCAGCAGCTCCCAGACAGGTATCTATGGCTACACCTTC.

The J gene is TRBJ1-5, the V gene TRBV28; D gene unclear. In germline, CDR1 is MDHEN, CDR2 SYDVKM. The V end lost 6 bases, the J end lost 1 base, and 10 bases lay between the germline ends. The CDR3 is 14 residues long. CDR3 sequence reads: CASSRVTSNQPQHF. The CDR3 bases are TGTGCCAGCAGCCGGGTGACGAGCAATCAGCCCCAGCATTTT. Full variable domain (remainder filled in from reference TRBV28 and TRBJ1-5): DVKVTQSSRYLVKRTGEKVFLECVQDMDHENMFWYRQDPGLGLRLIYFSYDVKMKEKGDIPEGYSVSREKKERFSLILESASTNQTSMYLCASSRVTSNQPQHFGDGTRLSIL.

V gene TRBV5-1 combines with J gene TRBJ1-6, with 7 positions matching TRBD1. The CDR3 contains 17 residues. J was trimmed by 5 bases and V by 3 bases; bases with no gene match: 11. CDR1 and CDR2 from the germline V gene are SGHRS and YFSETQ. Written as DNA, the CDR3 is TGCGCCAGCAGCTGGTACCGACAGGGTCGGGATAATTCACCCCTCCACTTT. Translated, it gives CASSWYRQGRDNSPLHF.

This clone was counted once. The chain has TRBV27 and TRBJ2-5; 7 bases map to TRBD2. The CDR3 runs to 14 residues. CDR1 and CDR2 from the germline V gene are MNHEY and SMNVEV (reference sequence). The J segment lost 3 bases and the V segment lost 2 bases, leaving 3 bases of the junction unmatched. The CDR3 DNA reads TGTGCCAGCAGTTTAGCTAGCGGCAAAGAGACCCAGTACTTC. Translated: CASSLASGKETQYF.

This clone was found once. The rearrangement joins TRBV27 to TRBJ1-2; perhaps TRBD1 as D (6 bases). From germline, CDR1 is MNHEY and CDR2 SMNVEV (reference sequence). V was pared by 6 bases and J by 8 bases, with 19 bases between. The CDR3 contains 14 residues. CDR3 DNA: TGTGCCAGCAGGAAAGACAGGTCCGTGGGGGGCTACACCTTC. It codes for CASRKDRSVGGYTF.

This clone was detected once. This chain links TRBV2 with TRBJ2-7; D may be TRBD1 (5 bases). Trimming shortened V by 7 bases and J by 1 base, and 11 bases separated the two germline ends. CDR3 length: 13 residues. Germline-derived CDR1 and CDR2 are SNHLY and FYNNEI. CDR3 sequence (DNA): TGTGCCAGCAAACCGACAGAGTCCTACGAGCAGTACTTC. As protein: CASKPTESYEQYF.

The rearrangement joins TRBV27 to TRBJ2-2, with D uncertain. The CDR3 runs 17 residues. Germline CDR1 is MNHEY and CDR2 is SMNVEV (reference sequence). The V gene lost 3 bases and the J gene lost 0 bases, with 14 bases spanning the gap. CDR3 DNA sequence: TGTGCCAGCAGTTTCCGTAGGAGTACGACGAACACCGGGGAGCTGTTTTTT. Translation gives CASSFRRSTTNTGELFF.

This chain uses TRBV5-4 with TRBJ2-3; the match to TRBD1 covers 7 bases. The CDR3 extends over 16 amino acids. In germline, CDR1 is SGHNT, CDR2 YYREEE (reference sequence). Trimming at V came to 0 bases and at J to 5 bases, leaving 9 bases not matched to a gene. CDR3 amino acids: CASSLGPEGAGDTQYF. CDR3 DNA: TGTGCCAGCAGCTTGGGGCCCGAGGGGGCCGGAGATACGCAGTATTTT. The full variable domain, with the rest looked up from reference TRBV5-4 and TRBJ2-3, is ETGVTQSPTHLIKTRGQQVTLRCSSQSGHNTVSWYQQALGQGPQFIFQYYREEENGRGNFPPRFSGLQFPNYSSELNVNALELDDSALYLCASSLGPEGAGDTQYFGPGTRLTVL.

The chain links TRBV4-2 to TRBJ1-5; D unclear. The germline gives CDR1 LGHNA, CDR2 YNFKEQ. The CDR3 loop spans 15 amino acids. Trimming took off 0 bases at V and 0 bases at J, with 6 bases between the two ends. The DNA for the CDR3 is TGTGCCAGCAGCCAAGAAACCGGTAGCAATCAGCCCCAGCATTTT. Protein product: CASSQETGSNQPQHF.

This chain connects TRBV5-4 to TRBJ1-3, with 7 positions matching TRBD1. The CDR3 is 16 amino acids. V gave up 0 bases and J gave up 0 bases; unmatched junction bases: 3. CDR1 and CDR2 from the germline V gene are SGHNT and YYREEE (reference sequence). CDR3 amino acids: CASSLGQGPSGNTIYF. CDR3 DNA: TGTGCCAGCAGCTTGGGACAGGGACCCTCTGGAAACACCATATATTTT.

The rearrangement uses TRBV4-1 and TRBJ2-7; D possibly corresponds to TRBD2 (5 bases). The CDR3 loop spans 13 amino acids. V was pared by 1 base and J by 3 bases, with 7 bases between. Looked up from germline, CDR1 is MGHRA and CDR2 is YSYEKL. The CDR3 protein is CASSQGGHYEQYF. Here the CDR3 DNA reads TGCGCCAGCAGCCAAGGAGGGCACTACGAGCAGTACTTC.